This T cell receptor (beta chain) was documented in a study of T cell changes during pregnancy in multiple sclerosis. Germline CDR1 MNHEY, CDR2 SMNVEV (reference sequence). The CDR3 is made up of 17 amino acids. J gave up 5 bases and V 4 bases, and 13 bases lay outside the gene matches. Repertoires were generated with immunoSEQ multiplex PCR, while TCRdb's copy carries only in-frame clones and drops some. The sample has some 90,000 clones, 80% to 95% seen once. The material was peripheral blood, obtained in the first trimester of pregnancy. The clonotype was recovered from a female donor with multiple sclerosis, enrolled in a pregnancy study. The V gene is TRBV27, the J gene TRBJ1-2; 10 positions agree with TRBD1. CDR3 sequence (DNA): TGTGCCAGCAGTTCCCGGACAGGGGGGATGGTTCTATATGGCTACACCTTC. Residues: CASSSRTGGMVLYGYTF.